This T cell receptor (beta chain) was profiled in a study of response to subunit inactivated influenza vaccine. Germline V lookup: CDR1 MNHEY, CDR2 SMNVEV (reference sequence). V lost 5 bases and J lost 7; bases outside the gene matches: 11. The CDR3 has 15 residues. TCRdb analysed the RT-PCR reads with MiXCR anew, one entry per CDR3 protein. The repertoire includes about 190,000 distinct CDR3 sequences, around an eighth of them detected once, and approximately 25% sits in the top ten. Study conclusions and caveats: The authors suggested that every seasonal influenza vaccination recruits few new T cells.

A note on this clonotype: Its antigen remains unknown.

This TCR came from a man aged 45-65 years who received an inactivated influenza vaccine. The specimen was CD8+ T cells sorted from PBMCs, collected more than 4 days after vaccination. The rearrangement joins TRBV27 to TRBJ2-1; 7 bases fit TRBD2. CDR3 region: CASSPWDRGGNEQFF. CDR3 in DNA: TGTGCCAGCAGTCCATGGGACCGGGGAGGGAATGAGCAGTTCTTC.